A selection of T cell receptor beta chains follows, all from one sample in a study of blood T cell repertoires in COVID-19. The method was immunoSEQ multiplex PCR; TCRdb's version includes in-frame clones alone and lacks a portion of them. The sample gives roughly 20,000 clones, 85% to 90% of which show up once; around an eighth is in the top ten. The sample consisted of peripheral blood. The receptors were sampled from a man aged 55 to 70 with active COVID-19. CDR3s leave out the opening cysteine and the closing phenylalanine or tryptophan. Each record gives: J gene, V gene, CDR3 protein.

>TRBJ1-4|TRBV3-1/TRBV3-2
ASSQEQGGEKLF
>TRBJ1-4|TRBV15
ATSRQRQVREKLF
>TRBJ2-4|TRBV18
ASSPDVVLAGHKNIQY
>TRBJ2-5|TRBV5-6
ASSRLAGELQETQY
>TRBJ2-5|TRBV7-2
ASSYRSTGGGETQY
>TRBJ2-6|TRBV6-2/TRBV6-3
ASSPLAGGAGANVLT
>TRBJ1-4|TRBV18
ASSPILGTGAEKLF
>TRBJ2-5|TRBV4-1
ASSQASGKQETQY
>TRBJ1-2|TRBV30
AWSAGGGGGYT
>TRBJ2-7|TRBV5-4
ASSFGYTGSLEQY
>TRBJ2-1|TRBV10-3
AIRETSGSSYNEQF
>TRBJ2-4|TRBV5-1
ASSYLAGGDKNIQY
>TRBJ2-7|TRBV27
ASSLGRQPYEQY
>TRBJ1-2|TRBV6-2/TRBV6-3
ASSYTGSGYT
>TRBJ1-1|TRBV19
ASSMTGGVLAF
>TRBJ2-7|TRBV2
ASIRTLVSNEQY
>TRBJ2-2|TRBV19
ASSIASGSVGELF
>TRBJ2-7|TRBV6-5
ASSMDRGYEQY
>TRBJ2-3|TRBV5-1
ASSLGPRGTDTQY
>TRBJ2-5|TRBV28
ASSFLPGTGAKETQY
>TRBJ2-7|TRBV5-5
ASSPPQGPQY
>TRBJ2-1|TRBV6-2/TRBV6-3
ASSPLAGGGRDEQF
>TRBJ2-7|TRBV6-2/TRBV6-3
ASSYTEYEQY
>TRBJ1-1|TRBV11-3
ASSLNEQVVEAF
>TRBJ1-6|TRBV28
ASSSGQGARMGSPLH
>TRBJ2-2|TRBV7-3
ASSPSGSGGGYTGELF
>TRBJ2-7|TRBV5-5
ASSPGSLRYEQY
>TRBJ2-1|TRBV29-1
SAQAANPEQF
>TRBJ1-4|TRBV7-8
ASSLEGFGEKLF
>TRBJ2-3|TRBV7-9
ASSSVPGLGTDTQY
>TRBJ1-4|TRBV30
AWQDTGLGEKLF
>TRBJ1-2|TRBV5-1
ASSLEAPGGYT
>TRBJ2-7|TRBV10-3
AISESTRTNEQY
>TRBJ2-7|TRBV7-3
ASSLTGGATEQY
>TRBJ2-1|TRBV7-2
ASSLRGPDEQF
>TRBJ2-2|TRBV4-1
ASSQLEIAAGELF
>TRBJ1-2|TRBV30
ASGTASNYGYT
>TRBJ2-5|TRBV7-6
ASSPTGGRETQY
>TRBJ1-5|TRBV5-1
ASSLVGGVQPQH
>TRBJ1-2|TRBV11-2
ASSLFHENYGYT
>TRBJ2-7|TRBV5-5
ASTPDRVRHEQY
>TRBJ2-1|TRBV2
ASTAGPYNEQF
>TRBJ1-5|TRBV9
ASSVSGTDRQPQH
>TRBJ2-3|TRBV7-9
ASSLPGGTQY
>TRBJ2-7|TRBV6-2/TRBV6-3
ASSYAQGVSYEQY
>TRBJ2-7|TRBV19
ASRGGSWHEQY
>TRBJ1-1|TRBV11-1
ASSLAQGSTEAF
>TRBJ2-1|TRBV7-9
ASNVMTRQF
>TRBJ1-3|TRBV3-1/TRBV3-2
ASSLDTRNTIY
>TRBJ2-7|TRBV28
AIAVGAPIAGAPYEQY
>TRBJ1-5|TRBV19
ASSPQASGNQPQH
>TRBJ1-3|TRBV19
ASSILGTASGNTIY
>TRBJ2-2|TRBV30
AWSVALDTGELF
>TRBJ1-1|TRBV6-5
ASSWGRGYTEAF
>TRBJ1-5|TRBV6-4
ASSVPTGCSNQPQH
>TRBJ2-7|TRBV20-1
SASPSGRLEQY
>TRBJ2-3|TRBV13
ASSLGPRGNTQY
>TRBJ2-7|TRBV5-5
ASSHRQGGLPKQY
>TRBJ1-2|TRBV5-1
ASSSTGTGGTT
>TRBJ2-1|TRBV3-1/TRBV3-2
ASSLWTGRSSYNEQF